A selection of T cell receptor beta chains follows, all from one sample in a study of cytomegalovirus exposure and HLA in healthy donors. Assay used: immunoSEQ multiplex PCR; TCRdb lists only in-frame clones, some missing. Among approximately 100,000 clones, roughly 71% were seen once, and the ten largest hold approximately 11%. The specimen sequenced was PBMCs. The receptors shown here come from a middle-aged man in good health and CMV-seropositive. CDR3s include the opening cysteine and the closing phenylalanine or tryptophan. The D gene is left open where the match is weak. Clone size appears in some rows only: once, few, many, or a class for an expanded clone.

D gene: -; J gene: TRBJ2-7; V gene: TRBV6-6; clone size: -; CDR3 protein: CASSDTRIEQYF; CDR3 DNA: TGTGCCAGCAGCGATACTAGAATCGAGCAGTACTTC
D gene: TRBD1; J gene: TRBJ2-7; V gene: TRBV11-2; clone size: -; CDR3 protein: CASSPINRDRGYEQYF; CDR3 DNA: TGTGCCAGCAGTCCTATCAACCGGGACAGGGGCTACGAGCAGTACTTC
D gene: -; J gene: TRBJ2-5; V gene: TRBV7-9; clone size: -; CDR3 protein: CASSHQYGRSDETQYF; CDR3 DNA: TGTGCCAGCAGCCATCAGTACGGGAGATCCGACGAGACCCAGTACTTC
D gene: TRBD2; J gene: TRBJ2-5; V gene: TRBV6-5; clone size: -; CDR3 protein: CASSSKSSGRETQYF; CDR3 DNA: TGTGCCAGCAGTTCCAAATCTAGCGGAAGGGAGACCCAGTACTTC
D gene: TRBD2; J gene: TRBJ2-2; V gene: TRBV5-6; clone size: few; CDR3 protein: CASSPGLASTGELFF; CDR3 DNA: TGTGCCAGCAGCCCGGGACTAGCGAGCACCGGGGAGCTGTTTTTT
D gene: -; J gene: TRBJ2-7; V gene: TRBV7-2; clone size: -; CDR3 protein: CASSLKGVHEQYF; CDR3 DNA: TGTGCCAGCAGCCTTAAAGGGGTTCACGAGCAGTACTTC
D gene: TRBD2; J gene: TRBJ2-5; V gene: TRBV19; clone size: -; CDR3 protein: CATRGLAEQETQYF; CDR3 DNA: TGTGCTACTCGGGGACTAGCGGAGCAAGAGACCCAGTACTTC
D gene: -; J gene: TRBJ1-1; V gene: TRBV4-1; clone size: -; CDR3 protein: CASSPFGGTTEAFF; CDR3 DNA: TGCGCCAGCAGCCCGTTTGGGGGGACCACTGAAGCTTTCTTT
D gene: TRBD1; J gene: TRBJ2-5; V gene: TRBV7-7; clone size: -; CDR3 protein: CSTSGGVGTQYF; CDR3 DNA: TGTTCCACGTCAGGGGGCGTCGGGACCCAGTACTTC
D gene: -; J gene: TRBJ2-3; V gene: TRBV6-5; clone size: few; CDR3 protein: CASSWTERTDTQYF; CDR3 DNA: TGTGCCAGCAGTTGGACAGAGCGCACAGATACGCAGTATTTT
D gene: -; J gene: TRBJ2-3; V gene: TRBV27; clone size: few; CDR3 protein: CASSLRVTDTQYF; CDR3 DNA: TGTGCCAGCAGTTTACGGGTCACAGATACGCAGTATTTT
D gene: TRBD2; J gene: TRBJ2-7; V gene: TRBV7-2; clone size: -; CDR3 protein: CASSLFGLGSYEQYF; CDR3 DNA: TGTGCCAGCAGCTTATTCGGACTAGGTTCCTACGAGCAGTACTTC
D gene: TRBD1; J gene: TRBJ2-1; V gene: TRBV19; clone size: -; CDR3 protein: CASSMLRQGDNEQFF; CDR3 DNA: TGTGCCAGTAGTATGCTGCGACAGGGGGACAATGAGCAGTTCTTC
D gene: -; J gene: TRBJ2-1; V gene: TRBV19; clone size: -; CDR3 protein: CASSMTSGYYNEQFF; CDR3 DNA: TGTGCCAGTAGTATGACTAGTGGATACTACAATGAGCAGTTCTTC
D gene: TRBD2; J gene: TRBJ2-2; V gene: TRBV4-2; clone size: few; CDR3 protein: CASSQEGWGGGNTGELFF; CDR3 DNA: TGTGCCAGCAGCCAAGAAGGGTGGGGCGGGGGAAACACCGGGGAGCTGTTTTTT
D gene: -; J gene: TRBJ2-5; V gene: TRBV7-3; clone size: few; CDR3 protein: CASSLIGTDYQETQYF; CDR3 DNA: TGTGCCAGCAGCTTAATTGGTACGGACTACCAAGAGACCCAGTACTTC
D gene: -; J gene: TRBJ1-6; V gene: TRBV29-1; clone size: -; CDR3 protein: CSVRGTAEYNSPLHF; CDR3 DNA: TGCAGCGTACGGGGGACGGCGGAATATAATTCACCCCTCCACTTT
D gene: -; J gene: TRBJ1-3; V gene: TRBV15; clone size: few; CDR3 protein: CATSRDRGNTIYF; CDR3 DNA: TGTGCCACCAGCAGAGATCGTGGAAACACCATATATTTT
D gene: TRBD2; J gene: TRBJ2-5; V gene: TRBV7-9; clone size: -; CDR3 protein: CASSPLAGFQETQYF; CDR3 DNA: TGTGCCAGCAGCCCTCTAGCGGGTTTCCAAGAGACCCAGTACTTC
D gene: TRBD1; J gene: TRBJ2-7; V gene: TRBV5-1; clone size: -; CDR3 protein: CASSRGTGGSDEQYF; CDR3 DNA: TGCGCCAGCAGCCGAGGGACAGGGGGTAGCGACGAGCAGTACTTC
D gene: -; J gene: TRBJ1-4; V gene: TRBV9; clone size: -; CDR3 protein: CASSPRLISNEKLFF; CDR3 DNA: TGTGCCAGCAGCCCCCGGTTGATTTCTAATGAAAAACTGTTTTTT
D gene: TRBD1; J gene: TRBJ2-5; V gene: TRBV7-6; clone size: once; CDR3 protein: CASSSLTGGGQETQYF; CDR3 DNA: TGTGCCAGCAGCTCCCTGACAGGGGGCGGGCAAGAGACCCAGTACTTC
D gene: TRBD1; J gene: TRBJ1-2; V gene: TRBV27; clone size: -; CDR3 protein: CASSPGTGNTYGYTF; CDR3 DNA: TGTGCCAGCAGTCCTGGGACAGGGAACACCTATGGCTACACCTTC
D gene: -; J gene: TRBJ2-5; V gene: TRBV30; clone size: -; CDR3 protein: CAWSRGGGRETQYF; CDR3 DNA: TGTGCCTGGAGTAGGGGGGGTGGTCGAGAGACCCAGTACTTC
D gene: -; J gene: TRBJ2-3; V gene: TRBV4-1; clone size: few; CDR3 protein: CASSQAGYTQYF; CDR3 DNA: TGCGCCAGCAGCCAAGCAGGGTATACGCAGTATTTT
D gene: -; J gene: TRBJ2-1; V gene: TRBV15; clone size: -; CDR3 protein: CATSTSPSEEGYNEQFF; CDR3 DNA: TGTGCCACCAGCACATCTCCTAGCGAAGAGGGCTACAATGAGCAGTTCTTC
D gene: -; J gene: TRBJ2-2; V gene: TRBV5-6; clone size: -; CDR3 protein: CASSPRAGASGGELFF; CDR3 DNA: TGTGCCAGCAGCCCCCGGGCAGGGGCCTCAGGAGGGGAGCTGTTTTTT
D gene: TRBD2; J gene: TRBJ2-3; V gene: TRBV27; clone size: few; CDR3 protein: CASSLSPRRTSGRTTDTQYF; CDR3 DNA: TGTGCCAGCAGTTTATCCCCTCGGCGGACTAGCGGGAGAACGACAGATACGCAGTATTTT
D gene: TRBD1; J gene: TRBJ2-5; V gene: TRBV6-5; clone size: -; CDR3 protein: CASSGGQGVFETQYF; CDR3 DNA: TGTGCCAGCAGTGGCGGACAGGGGGTATTCGAGACCCAGTACTTC
D gene: -; J gene: TRBJ2-5; V gene: TRBV28; clone size: once; CDR3 protein: CASTGRKETQYF; CDR3 DNA: TGTGCCAGCACGGGGAGAAAAGAGACCCAGTACTTC
D gene: -; J gene: TRBJ2-7; V gene: TRBV14; clone size: once; CDR3 protein: CASSQDPIYEQYF; CDR3 DNA: TGTGCCAGCAGCCAAGACCCAATCTACGAGCAGTACTTC
D gene: TRBD2; J gene: TRBJ2-3; V gene: TRBV7-3; clone size: few; CDR3 protein: CASSLLGGGSADTQYF; CDR3 DNA: TGTGCCAGCAGCTTACTAGGTGGCGGGAGCGCAGATACGCAGTATTTT
D gene: TRBD2; J gene: TRBJ2-5; V gene: TRBV13; clone size: -; CDR3 protein: CASSFGLEQETQYF; CDR3 DNA: TGTGCCAGCAGCTTCGGACTAGAACAAGAGACCCAGTACTTC
D gene: TRBD2; J gene: TRBJ2-1; V gene: TRBV5-4; clone size: -; CDR3 protein: CASSLGLAGWGEQFF; CDR3 DNA: TGTGCCAGCAGCTTGGGGCTAGCGGGATGGGGTGAGCAGTTCTTC
D gene: -; J gene: TRBJ2-1; V gene: TRBV5-4; clone size: -; CDR3 protein: CASSLASGDEQFF; CDR3 DNA: TGTGCCAGCAGCTTGGCCAGCGGTGATGAGCAGTTCTTC
D gene: TRBD1; J gene: TRBJ1-4; V gene: TRBV30; clone size: -; CDR3 protein: CAWTPQGQYEKLFF; CDR3 DNA: TGTGCCTGGACGCCCCAGGGACAGTATGAAAAACTGTTTTTT
D gene: TRBD2; J gene: TRBJ2-7; V gene: TRBV2; clone size: -; CDR3 protein: CASSHQTSGYYEQYF; CDR3 DNA: TGTGCCAGCAGTCATCAGACTAGCGGCTACTACGAGCAGTACTTC
D gene: TRBD1; J gene: TRBJ2-2; V gene: TRBV9; clone size: few; CDR3 protein: CASSVGGQLNTGELFF; CDR3 DNA: TGTGCCAGCAGCGTAGGGGGACAGCTGAACACCGGGGAGCTGTTTTTT
D gene: TRBD1; J gene: TRBJ1-1; V gene: TRBV10-3; clone size: -; CDR3 protein: CAILPGQGHTEAFF; CDR3 DNA: TGTGCCATCCTCCCGGGACAGGGTCACACTGAAGCTTTCTTT
D gene: TRBD1; J gene: TRBJ2-7; V gene: TRBV13; clone size: -; CDR3 protein: CASSRRQGNEQYF; CDR3 DNA: TGTGCCAGCAGCCGAAGACAGGGGAACGAGCAGTACTTC
D gene: TRBD2; J gene: TRBJ2-1; V gene: TRBV9; clone size: -; CDR3 protein: CASSESGRPYNEQFF; CDR3 DNA: TGTGCCAGCAGCGAGAGCGGGAGGCCCTACAATGAGCAGTTCTTC
D gene: TRBD1; J gene: TRBJ1-4; V gene: TRBV30; clone size: -; CDR3 protein: CAWSTGGEKLFF; CDR3 DNA: TGTGCCTGGAGCACAGGGGGTGAAAAACTGTTTTTT
D gene: -; J gene: TRBJ1-1; V gene: TRBV9; clone size: -; CDR3 protein: CASSADWNTEAFF; CDR3 DNA: TGTGCCAGCAGCGCGGACTGGAACACTGAAGCTTTCTTT
D gene: -; J gene: TRBJ1-3; V gene: TRBV19; clone size: -; CDR3 protein: CASSPDRTGNTIYF; CDR3 DNA: TGTGCCAGTAGTCCCGACAGGACTGGAAACACCATATATTTT
D gene: TRBD2; J gene: TRBJ2-1; V gene: TRBV4-2; clone size: -; CDR3 protein: CASSQEIGGRALFF; CDR3 DNA: TGTGCCAGCAGCCAAGAGATCGGCGGGAGGGCTCTGTTCTTC
D gene: -; J gene: TRBJ2-7; V gene: TRBV29-1; clone size: -; CDR3 protein: CSVVEGGYDEQYF; CDR3 DNA: TGCAGCGTTGTAGAGGGGGGATATGACGAGCAGTACTTC
D gene: -; J gene: TRBJ1-2; V gene: TRBV9; clone size: -; CDR3 protein: CASSVYMGGSGSGYTF; CDR3 DNA: TGTGCCAGCAGCGTATATATGGGGGGAAGTGGCTCGGGCTACACCTTC
D gene: TRBD2; J gene: TRBJ2-1; V gene: TRBV5-5; clone size: -; CDR3 protein: CASDHLAGHEQFF; CDR3 DNA: TGTGCCAGCGACCATCTAGCGGGGCATGAGCAGTTCTTC
D gene: -; J gene: TRBJ2-3; V gene: TRBV18; clone size: once; CDR3 protein: CASSPGADTQYF; CDR3 DNA: TGTGCCAGCTCACCCGGGGCAGATACGCAGTATTTT
D gene: TRBD1; J gene: TRBJ1-1; V gene: TRBV4-2; clone size: -; CDR3 protein: CASSRPGQMNTEAFF; CDR3 DNA: TGTGCCAGCAGCCGACCGGGACAGATGAACACTGAAGCTTTCTTT
D gene: TRBD1; J gene: TRBJ2-5; V gene: TRBV10-1; clone size: -; CDR3 protein: CASSESAGGTKETQYF; CDR3 DNA: TGCGCCAGCAGTGAGTCGGCAGGGGGCACGAAAGAGACCCAGTACTTC
D gene: TRBD2; J gene: TRBJ2-1; V gene: TRBV27; clone size: -; CDR3 protein: CASRKGTSGGNEQFF; CDR3 DNA: TGTGCCAGCAGAAAAGGGACTAGCGGAGGGAATGAGCAGTTCTTC
D gene: TRBD2; J gene: TRBJ2-1; V gene: TRBV7-9; clone size: -; CDR3 protein: CASSPLGEGEQFF; CDR3 DNA: TGTGCCAGCAGCCCCCTCGGGGAGGGTGAGCAGTTCTTC
D gene: TRBD1; J gene: TRBJ2-7; V gene: TRBV14; clone size: -; CDR3 protein: CASSPGTGAREQYF; CDR3 DNA: TGTGCCAGCAGCCCCGGGACAGGGGCTCGGGAGCAGTACTTC